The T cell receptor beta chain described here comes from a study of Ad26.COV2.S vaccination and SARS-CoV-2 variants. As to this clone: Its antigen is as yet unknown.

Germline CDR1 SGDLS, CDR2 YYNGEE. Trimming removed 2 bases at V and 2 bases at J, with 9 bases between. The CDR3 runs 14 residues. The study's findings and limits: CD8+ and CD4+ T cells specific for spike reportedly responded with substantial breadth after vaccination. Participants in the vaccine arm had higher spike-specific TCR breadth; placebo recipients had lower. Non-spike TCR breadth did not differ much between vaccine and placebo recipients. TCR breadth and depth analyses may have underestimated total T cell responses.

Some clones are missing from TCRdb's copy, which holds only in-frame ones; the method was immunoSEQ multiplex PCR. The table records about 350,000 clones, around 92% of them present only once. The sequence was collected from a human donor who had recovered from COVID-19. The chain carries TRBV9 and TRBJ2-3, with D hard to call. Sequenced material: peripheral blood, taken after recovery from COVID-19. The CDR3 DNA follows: TGTGCCAGCAGCGTGGCACTTTACACAGATACGCAGTATTTT. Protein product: CASSVALYTDTQYF.